This T cell receptor beta chain was observed in a study of T cells in Graves' hyperthyroidism and ophthalmopathy. It was RNA transcripts that yielded the amplified TCR beta CDR3 regions. The study used the HTBI primer set for a first-round RT-PCR of the TCR CDR3. Using its own MiXCR run on the multiplex PCR reads, TCRdb lists one record per CDR3 protein. The table records 650,000 to 850,000 distinct CDR3 sequences, 15% to 20% of them present only once. This clonotype showed up many times. Disease duration under 2 months; hyperthyroidism patients were aged 18 to 65. Uncontrolled infection, other autoimmune disease, pregnancy or lactation barred patients from enrollment. The source material was blood. The sequence was obtained from a woman between 50 and 59 years old with Graves' hyperthyroidism that later progressed to Graves' ophthalmopathy.

This chain's CDR3 is CSARDLPLEGAEAFF. The CDR3 region has the DNA TGCAGTGCTAGAGATCTTCCTTTGGAGGGTGCTGAAGCTTTCTTT. The V call is TRBV20-1, the J call TRBJ1-1, with D uncertain. V shed 0 bases and J shed 6 bases, with 17 bases lying between them. The germline V gene has CDR1 DFQATT and CDR2 SNEGSKA (reference sequence). The CDR3 spans 15 residues.